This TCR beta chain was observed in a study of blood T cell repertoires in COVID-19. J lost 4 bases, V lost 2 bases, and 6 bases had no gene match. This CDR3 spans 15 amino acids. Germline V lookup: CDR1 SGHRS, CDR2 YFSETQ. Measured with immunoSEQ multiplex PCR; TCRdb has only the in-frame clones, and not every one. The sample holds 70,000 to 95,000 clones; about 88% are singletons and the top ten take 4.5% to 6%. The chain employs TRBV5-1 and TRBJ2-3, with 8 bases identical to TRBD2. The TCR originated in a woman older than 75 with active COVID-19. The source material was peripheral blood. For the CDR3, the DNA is TGCGCCAGCAGCTTAAGCGGGAGAACGGCAGATACGCAGTATTTT. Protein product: CASSLSGRTADTQYF. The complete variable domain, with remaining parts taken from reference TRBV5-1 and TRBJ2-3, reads KAGVTQTPRYLIKTRGQQVTLSCSPISGHRSVSWYQQTPGQGLQFLFEYFSETQRNKGNFPGRFSGRQFSNSRSEMNVSTLELGDSALYLCASSLSGRTADTQYFGPGTRLTVL.